The following is a T cell receptor (beta chain) sequence with its context. The clone's antigen remains unknown. There are no base qualities to consult, and no much larger clone falls within one base. The data derive from a study of beta chain features in type 1 diabetes (dated by TCRdb to about 2018). Regarding the study in general: Mean age, gender distribution, total cell number and subset yield did not differ between patients and healthy donors. Naive and central memory subsets were obtained from all 30 or so donors, but regulatory and stem cell-like memory subsets were isolated from only 8 patients and roughly 8 healthy donors. Across all samples, some 110,000,000 sorted cells were examined, and cell number per subset correlated strongly with RNA yield. The study compared TCRB repertoires of sorted circulating CD4+ T cell subsets between recently diagnosed type 1 diabetes patients and matched healthy donors. The study at large found these results: Because small numbers of individuals were included in the HLA sub-analyses, any influence of HLA type on TCRB rearrangement was left unresolved. Sequencing cDNA rather than genomic DNA could over-represent highly expressing activated cells, although activation and CD3 levels did not differ between groups. The naive, central memory and regulatory TCRB repertoires appeared to resemble one another more closely among patients than among healthy donors. PCR might favor shorter templates, but patient and control samples were amplified and corrected together, so any skew would affect both groups equally. At VDJ recombination sites, type 1 diabetes patients had fewer insertions and more deleted nucleotides, which implies abnormalities in thymic rearrangement. A moderate but significant shortening of TCRB CDR3 length was observed in type 1 diabetes patients in all four CD4+ subsets.

A single peripheral blood draw of approximately 120 mL on average was collected from each donor into heparinised tubes. Naive, central memory, regulatory and stem cell-like memory CD4+ T cells were sorted on a BD FACSAria II using a panel including CD45RO, CCR7, CD25, CD127, CD95 and CD27. All sorted populations exceeded 98% purity. PBMCs were isolated immediately by Lymphoprep density gradient centrifugation and stained directly without culture. Samples were stained and sorted in pairs, with one healthy donor and one patient per experiment, so that batch effects were minimized. For CDR1 and CDR2, the germline V gene (reference sequence) lists SSHAT and FNYEAQ. Trimmed from V: 5 bases; trimmed from J: 9 bases; junction bases lacking a gene match: 11. Reading from cysteine to phenylalanine, the CDR3 counts 14 amino acids. The entry retains the CDR3 DNA only, 42 bases that are in frame from base 1.

The entire amount of isolated RNA was reverse transcribed using the High Capacity cDNA Reverse Transcription Kit, so the sequenced TCRB transcripts were expressed ones. Deep immunoSEQ sequencing was applied to naive, central memory and regulatory T cell samples, giving an average of roughly 3.5 million total reads per sample. Sorted cells were lysed in RLT buffer, and RNA was extracted using DNase-treated RNeasy Micro or Mini kits according to cell number. Each cell subset was processed on its own to prevent cross-contamination, while patient and healthy donor samples were processed together. The immunoSEQ multiplex PCR was used to amplify TCRB sequences from cDNA, generating 87-bp fragments that spanned the CDR3 region. Sequencing of the amplicons was performed on the Illumina HiSeq platform. The source study handled its data this way. Synthetic template baselines were used to correct PCR bias computationally, reads within Hamming distance 2 were collapsed, and singletons that could not be merged were discarded. By aligning reads against IMGT, V, D and J genes, CDR3 length, and insertions or deletions at six rearrangement sites were assigned. Clonotype counts were normalized to sorted cell number within each subset before computing true diversity and Gini coefficients with the tcR R package. The overlap coefficient, calculated on TCRB nucleotide sequences, was used to quantify repertoire sharing. Drawn from immuneACCESS, this table holds only the in-frame rearrangements with V and J called that TCRdb kept. Clones are partly lost; checked studies trace under half to an unresolved V gene and leave the rest unexplained. V and J calls and clone size are given by that table; D and trimming were obtained from the DNA. The sample table records around 250,000 clones; about 25% of these occur just once. Together, the top ten hold around 4% of the sample.

The receptor comes from a man younger than 40 in good health. This receptor chain uses TRBV7-7 and TRBJ2-3; 7 bases in the junction line up with TRBD2. The sample consisted of central memory CD4+ T cells from blood. Read as DNA, the sequence is TGTGCCAGCAGCCCCGGGACTACGGGGGGAACGCAGTATTTT. It translates as CASSPGTTGGTQYF. This CDR3, with the reference TRBV7-7 and TRBJ2-3 proteins standing in past its ends, gives the full variable domain GAGVSQSPRYKVTKRGQDVTLRCDPISSHATLYWYQQALGQGPEFLTYFNYEAQPDKSGLPSDRFSAERPEGSISTLTIQRTEQRDSAMYRCASSPGTTGGTQYFGPGTRLTVL.